This T cell receptor (beta chain) is drawn from a study of Graves' ophthalmopathy and Graves' hyperthyroidism (dated by TCRdb to between 2018 and 2020). About the investigation overall: Peripheral blood was collected before any treatment was given, at the time of initial diagnosis. The study used signatures of the TCR beta repertoire to tell Graves' ophthalmopathy apart from Graves' hyperthyroidism and to predict which patients would progress to ophthalmopathy. In total, over 130 blood samples were TCR-sequenced: under 45 ophthalmopathy, under 85 hyperthyroidism and approximately 17 hyperthyroidism-to-ophthalmopathy patients. To explore V-J signatures that separate ophthalmopathy from hyperthyroidism, a discovery set of fewer than 110 patients was enrolled, consisting of about 45 with ophthalmopathy and roughly 60 with stable hyperthyroidism. An independent validation cohort was composed of around 19 hyperthyroidism patients and 15 to 17 patients who later progressed from hyperthyroidism to ophthalmopathy. In over 5 hyperthyroidism patients, the T-cell repertoire of thyroid tissue was compared with the T-cell repertoire of blood. Following sampling, methimazole starting at 30 mg daily was administered to hyperthyroidism patients, and high-dose intravenous methylprednisolone was administered to ophthalmopathy patients. The 75 to 100 discovery patients were divided at random into training and test sets in a 7:3 ratio.

This clonotype was counted at least ten times. Its antigen specificity is not known. Base qualities are not at hand, and no much larger clone is one base apart. The investigation overall reported the following: No statistical method was used to predetermine the sample size, and group allocation was not hidden from the investigators. Ophthalmopathy was separated from stable hyperthyroidism by the 13-signature model with 85% to 90% sensitivity and about 81% specificity in cross-validation and with 80%/75% in the test set. Most of the expanded thyroid clonotypes with a frequency above 0.001 were also detected in blood, and it was suggested that the thyroid immune response may be reflected by blood repertoires. In validation, the model predicted ophthalmopathy progression with 55% to 71% sensitivity and roughly 72% specificity; eleven to twelve predicted patients were CT-confirmed with GO in a median of around 6 months.

TCR beta CDR3 regions were amplified from RNA transcripts for repertoire sequencing. A first-round RT-PCR used HTBI primers with the Qiagen OneStep RT-PCR kit, followed by a second-round multiplex PCR, size selection and purification. Libraries were sequenced paired-end with 100 bp reads on an Illumina HiSeq2000. From the authors' description of their analysis: SOAPnuke was used to process the reads, throwing out any read that had adapters, had uncalled bases, had a mean Phred below 15, or lacked an exact constant-primer or identifier match. High-quality paired reads were merged with COPE v1.2.5. Unique nucleotide sequences were defined as clonotypes and aligned to IMGT TRB V, D and J references using MiTCR v1.1. Only V-J combinations with frequency above 0.0001 were analysed, covering 98% to 99.2% of repertoires. For each V-J combination, a TCR clonal expansion and chaos score was defined as the ratio of F50 clonal expansion to chaos observed in the TCRdist matrix. Welch's t-statistics and random forest were used to narrow the features down to approximately 13 V-J combinations, which were then fed into a naive Bayes classifier. The similarity between thyroid and blood repertoires was quantified using the Morisita-Horn index. The public reads were reprocessed in TCRdb via fastp at Q25 and MiXCR, keeping in-frame beta chains. For every CDR3 protein sequence, its rows merge into one entry that carries the most common genes and DNA. The V and J calls shown here were made by TCRdb, not taken from the authors' results. This sample holds nearly 400,000 distinct CDR3 sequences; 15% to 20% were observed only once. The ten largest make up roughly 1.4% of the sample.

Patients with ophthalmopathy had moderately to severely active disease, with a Clinical Activity Score of 3 or more, a NOSPECS grade of 4 or more, and a disease duration of less than 3 months. Patients with other autoimmune diseases, uncontrolled infections, pregnancy or lactation were excluded from the study. Diagnosis was based on clinical symptoms, serum thyroxine, TRAb, thyroid ultrasound and orbital computed tomography. Ficoll-Paque density gradient centrifugation was used to isolate PBMCs from approximately 11 ml of fresh peripheral blood. Total RNA was extracted with Trizol reagent and quality-checked on an Agilent 2100 Bioanalyzer. Deletion took 1 base off V and 7 bases off J, with a span of 13 bases between the germline ends. From a lookup of the germline V gene, CDR1 and CDR2 are KGHSH and LQKENI. The CDR3 measures 15 amino acids from cysteine to phenylalanine. Only the CDR3 portion is preserved as DNA: 45 bases, with reading frame beginning at the first base.

The chain is made from TRBV18 and TRBJ2-2; no D gene is confidently identified. The sequence was collected from a woman under 30 with Graves' ophthalmopathy. Donor details come from another sample of the same person, matched by shared clones. Material for sequencing was peripheral blood. Read as DNA, the sequence is TGTGCCAGCTCACCACGGTCAGGCTCGCTCGGGGAGCTGTTTTTT. Translated, this is CASSPRSGSLGELFF.